This is a list of T cell receptor beta chains from one sample in a study of T cell responses to AZD1222 COVID-19 vaccine. The protocol was immunoSEQ multiplex PCR, while the TCRdb copy is restricted to in-frame clones and leaves out a portion. The repertoire holds roughly 150,000 clones, with 75% to 95% as singletons. The sample was peripheral blood, taken on day 0 of AZD1222 vaccination. The source is an adult in good health. Both conserved end residues are part of each CDR3. A D gene is named only where the DNA matches it firmly. Clone size, where shown, is once, few, many, or a class for clones that have expanded.

>-|-|TRBV18|TRBJ2-5
TGTGCCAGCTCACCATTTAGTGAGACCCAGTACTTC
CASSPFSETQYF
>-|-|TRBV11-2|TRBJ2-7
TGTGCCAGCAGCTCCCTAAAACCTCCAACAGCGTACGAGCAGTACTTC
CASSSLKPPTAYEQYF
>-|-|TRBV5-4|TRBJ2-2
TGTGCCAGCAGCTTGTTAGGGATAGGATACACCGGGGAGCTGTTTTTT
CASSLLGIGYTGELFF
>-|-|TRBV6-4|TRBJ2-3
TGTGCCAGCAGTGACGGGAAGGAGACAGATACGCAGTATTTT
CASSDGKETDTQYF
>-|-|TRBV2|TRBJ2-1
TGTGCCAGCAGTAAAAAGGGACCGATAAACAATGAGCAGTTCTTC
CASSKKGPINNEQFF
>-|-|TRBV19|TRBJ1-2
TGTGCCAGTAGTATGGGCGCAGTGGGGGACTATGGCTACACCTTC
CASSMGAVGDYGYTF
>-|-|TRBV28|TRBJ2-3
TGTGCCAGCAGTTCACCTACTGGGACAGATACGCAGTATTTT
CASSSPTGTDTQYF
>-|-|TRBV7-9|TRBJ2-1
TGTGCCAGCAGCTTAGGGGCTGTACCGCACAATGAGCAGTTCTTC
CASSLGAVPHNEQFF
>-|-|TRBV5-6|TRBJ2-5
TGTGCCAGCAGCTTGCGAGGGAGAGGGCGACAAGAGACCCAGTACTTC
CASSLRGRGRQETQYF
>-|-|TRBV14|TRBJ2-7
TGTGCCAGCAGTCCAGACGGGACCTACGAGCAGTACTTC
CASSPDGTYEQYF
>-|-|TRBV7-2|TRBJ2-2
TGTGCCAGCAGCTGGGGGGTAAACACCGGGGAGCTGTTTTTT
CASSWGVNTGELFF
>-|-|TRBV7-9|TRBJ2-5
TGTGCCAGCAGCTTAGGCGGCAGGGTGGGACAAGAGACCCAGTACTTC
CASSLGGRVGQETQYF
>-|-|TRBV9|TRBJ1-1
TGTGCCAGCAGCGCTGTGCAAGGGGGGACTGAAGCTTTCTTT
CASSAVQGGTEAFF
>-|-|TRBV6-5|TRBJ2-7
TGTGCCAGCAGTTCGAGGGCAGACGAGCAGTACTTC
CASSSRADEQYF
>-|few|TRBV29-1|TRBJ2-5
TGCAGCGTTGATAGCAGGGATGAGACCCAGTACTTC
CSVDSRDETQYF
>-|-|TRBV19|TRBJ1-1
TGTGCCAGTAGTCCGCCGGGGGTAGGTAGGCGAAACCCTTACCTGAACACTGAAGCTTTCTTT
CASSPPGVGRRNPYLNTEAFF
>TRBD1|-|TRBV15|TRBJ1-1
TGTGCCACCAGCAGACAGGACAGGGTGGACACTGAAGCTTTCTTT
CATSRQDRVDTEAFF
>TRBD2|-|TRBV5-1|TRBJ2-7
TGCGCCAGCAGCCCCCACGAACCGGGACTAGCGGGTGACTCCTACGAGCAGTACTTC
CASSPHEPGLAGDSYEQYF